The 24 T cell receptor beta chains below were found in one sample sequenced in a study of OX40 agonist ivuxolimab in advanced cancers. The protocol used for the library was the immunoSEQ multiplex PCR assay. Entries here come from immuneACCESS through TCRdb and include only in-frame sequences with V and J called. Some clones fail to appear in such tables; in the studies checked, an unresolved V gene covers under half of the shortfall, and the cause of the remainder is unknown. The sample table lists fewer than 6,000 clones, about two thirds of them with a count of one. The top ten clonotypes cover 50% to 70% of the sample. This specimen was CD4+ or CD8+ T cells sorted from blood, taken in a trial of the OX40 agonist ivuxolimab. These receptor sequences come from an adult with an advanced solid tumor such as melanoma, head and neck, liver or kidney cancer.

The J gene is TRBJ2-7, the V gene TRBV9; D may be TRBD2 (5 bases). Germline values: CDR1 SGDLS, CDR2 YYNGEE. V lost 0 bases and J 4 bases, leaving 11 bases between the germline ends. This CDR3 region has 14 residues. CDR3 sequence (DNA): TGTGCCAGCAGCGTAGCAGCGGCAGGATACGAGCAGTACTTC. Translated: CASSVAAAGYEQYF.

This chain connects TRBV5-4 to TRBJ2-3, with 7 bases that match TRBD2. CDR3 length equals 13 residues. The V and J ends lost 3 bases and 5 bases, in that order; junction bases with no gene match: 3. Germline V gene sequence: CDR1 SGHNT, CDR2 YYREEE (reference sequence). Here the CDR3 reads CASSWTRRDTQYF. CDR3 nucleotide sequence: TGTGCCAGCAGCTGGACTAGAAGAGATACGCAGTATTTT.

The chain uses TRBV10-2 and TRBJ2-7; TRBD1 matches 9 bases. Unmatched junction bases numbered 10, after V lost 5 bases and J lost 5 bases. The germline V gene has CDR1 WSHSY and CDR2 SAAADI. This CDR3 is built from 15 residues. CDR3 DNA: TGCGCCAGCAGTCCACCGGGGACAGGGATCCACGAGCAGTACTTC. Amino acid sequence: CASSPPGTGIHEQYF.

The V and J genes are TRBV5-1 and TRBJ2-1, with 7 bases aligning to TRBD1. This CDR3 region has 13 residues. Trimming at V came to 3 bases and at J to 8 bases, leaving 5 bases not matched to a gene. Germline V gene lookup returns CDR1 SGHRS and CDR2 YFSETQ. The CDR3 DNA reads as TGCGCCAGCAGCTACAGGGGAAAGTATGAGCAGTTCTTC. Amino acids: CASSYRGKYEQFF.

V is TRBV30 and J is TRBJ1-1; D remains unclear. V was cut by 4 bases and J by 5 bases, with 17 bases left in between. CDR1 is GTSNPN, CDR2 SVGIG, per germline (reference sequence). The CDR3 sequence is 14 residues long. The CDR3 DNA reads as TGTGCCTGGATTCGCGTCCTGGGGAGGACTGAAGCTTTCTTT. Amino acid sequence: CAWIRVLGRTEAFF.

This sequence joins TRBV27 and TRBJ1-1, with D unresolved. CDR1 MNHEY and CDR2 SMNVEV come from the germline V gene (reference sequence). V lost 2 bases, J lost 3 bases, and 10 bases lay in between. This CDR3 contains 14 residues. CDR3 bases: TGTGCCAGCAGTTTAGGTTACGGTGACACTGAAGCTTTCTTT. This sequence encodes CASSLGYGDTEAFF.

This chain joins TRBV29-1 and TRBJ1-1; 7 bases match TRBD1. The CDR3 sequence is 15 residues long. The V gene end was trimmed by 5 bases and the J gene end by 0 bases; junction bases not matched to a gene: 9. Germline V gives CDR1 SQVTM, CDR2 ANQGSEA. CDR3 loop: CSVSPGQVVNTEAFF. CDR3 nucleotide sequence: TGCAGCGTTTCACCCGGACAGGTTGTGAACACTGAAGCTTTCTTT.

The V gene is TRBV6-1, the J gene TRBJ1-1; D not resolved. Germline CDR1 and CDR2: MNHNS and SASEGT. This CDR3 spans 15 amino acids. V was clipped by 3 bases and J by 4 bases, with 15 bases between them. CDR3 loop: CASSETPQWGTEAFF. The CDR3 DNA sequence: TGTGCCAGCAGTGAGACCCCTCAGTGGGGCACTGAAGCTTTCTTT.

The CDR3 reads CASSQAYTESYGYTF. For the CDR3, the DNA is TGCGCCAGCAGCCAAGCCTATACAGAATCCTATGGCTACACCTTC. This sequence joins TRBV4-3 and TRBJ1-2; no clear D. Trimming left V 1 base short and J 4 bases short, with 13 bases between. Germline V lookup: CDR1 LGHNA, CDR2 YSLEER. The CDR3 is 15 amino acids.

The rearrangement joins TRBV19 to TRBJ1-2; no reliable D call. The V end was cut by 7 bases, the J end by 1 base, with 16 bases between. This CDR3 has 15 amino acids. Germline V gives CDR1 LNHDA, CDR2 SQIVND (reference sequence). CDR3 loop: CASTDPGIINYGYTF. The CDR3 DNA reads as TGTGCCAGTACCGATCCCGGGATTATTAACTATGGCTACACCTTC.

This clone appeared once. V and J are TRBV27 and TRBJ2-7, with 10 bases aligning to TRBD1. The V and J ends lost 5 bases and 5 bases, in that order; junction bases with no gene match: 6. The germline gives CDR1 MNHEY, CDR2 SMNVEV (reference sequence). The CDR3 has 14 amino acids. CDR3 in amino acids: CASSPRQGAHEQYF. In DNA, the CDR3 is TGTGCCAGCAGTCCAAGACAGGGGGCCCACGAGCAGTACTTC.

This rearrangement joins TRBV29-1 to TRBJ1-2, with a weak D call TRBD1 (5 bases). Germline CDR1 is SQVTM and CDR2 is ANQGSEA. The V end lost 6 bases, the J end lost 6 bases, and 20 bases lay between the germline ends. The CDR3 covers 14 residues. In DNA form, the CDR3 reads TGCAGCGTCGTAAGTGGGACGGGGTACGATGGCTACACCTTC. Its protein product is CSVVSGTGYDGYTF.

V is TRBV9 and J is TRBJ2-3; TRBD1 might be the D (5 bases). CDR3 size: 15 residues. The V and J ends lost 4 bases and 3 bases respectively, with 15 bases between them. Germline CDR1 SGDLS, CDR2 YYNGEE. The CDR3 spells CASSPRQTGTDTQYF. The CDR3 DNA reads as TGTGCCAGCAGCCCGCGACAGACCGGGACAGATACGCAGTATTTT.

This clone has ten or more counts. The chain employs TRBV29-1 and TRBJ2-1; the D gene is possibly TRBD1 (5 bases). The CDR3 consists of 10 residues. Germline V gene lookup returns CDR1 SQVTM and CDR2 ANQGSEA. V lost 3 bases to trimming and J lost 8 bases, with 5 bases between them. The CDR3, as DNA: TGCAGCGTTGACAGGGATGAGCAGTTCTTC. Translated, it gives CSVDRDEQFF.

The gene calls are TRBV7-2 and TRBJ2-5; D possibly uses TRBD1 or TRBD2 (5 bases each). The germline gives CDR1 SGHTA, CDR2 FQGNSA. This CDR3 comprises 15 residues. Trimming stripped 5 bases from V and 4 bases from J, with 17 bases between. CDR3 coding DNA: TGTGCCAGCAGCCAAGCGAGGGGTTCCGGAGAGACCCAGTACTTC. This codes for CASSQARGSGETQYF.

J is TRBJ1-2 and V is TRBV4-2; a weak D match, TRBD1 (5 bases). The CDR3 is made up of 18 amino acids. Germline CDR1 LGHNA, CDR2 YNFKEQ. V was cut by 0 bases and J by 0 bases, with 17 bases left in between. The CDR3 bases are TGTGCCAGCAGCCAAGAGCAATGGGGAGGGGTCCCTAACTATGGCTACACCTTC. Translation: CASSQEQWGGVPNYGYTF.

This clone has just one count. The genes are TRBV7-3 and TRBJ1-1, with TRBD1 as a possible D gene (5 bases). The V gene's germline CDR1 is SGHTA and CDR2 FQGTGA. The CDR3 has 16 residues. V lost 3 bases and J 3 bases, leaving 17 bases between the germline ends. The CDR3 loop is CASSFRAGGVDTEAFF. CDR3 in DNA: TGTGCCAGCAGCTTCAGGGCGGGGGGAGTGGACACTGAAGCTTTCTTT.

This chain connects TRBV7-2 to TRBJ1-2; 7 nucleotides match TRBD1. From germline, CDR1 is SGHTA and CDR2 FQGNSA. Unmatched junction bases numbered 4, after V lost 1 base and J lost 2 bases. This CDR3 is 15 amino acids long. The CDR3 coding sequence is TGTGCCAGCAGCTTAGGGGAAGGGGGCAACTATGGCTACACCTTC. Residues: CASSLGEGGNYGYTF.

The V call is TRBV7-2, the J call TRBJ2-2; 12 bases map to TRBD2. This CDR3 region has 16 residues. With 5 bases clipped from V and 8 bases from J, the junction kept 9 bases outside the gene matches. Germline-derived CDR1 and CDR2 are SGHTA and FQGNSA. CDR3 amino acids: CASSPRLAGVRGELFF. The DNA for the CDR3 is TGTGCCAGCAGCCCGAGACTAGCGGGAGTTCGGGGGGAGCTGTTTTTT.

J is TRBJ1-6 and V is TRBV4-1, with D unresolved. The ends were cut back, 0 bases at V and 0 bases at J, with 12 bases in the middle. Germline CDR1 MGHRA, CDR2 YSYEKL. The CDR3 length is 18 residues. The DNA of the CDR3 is TGCGCCAGCAGCCAAGAAGGCCCGAGCAGCTCCTATAATTCACCCCTCCACTTT. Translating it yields CASSQEGPSSSYNSPLHF.

The chain's CDR3 is CASSPLGLAVSSYNEQFF. CDR3 bases: TGCGCCAGCAGCCCCCTGGGACTAGCGGTAAGCTCCTACAATGAGCAGTTCTTC. The V and J genes are TRBV5-1 and TRBJ2-1, with TRBD2 identical over 11 bases. In germline, CDR1 is SGHRS, CDR2 YFSETQ. The junction had 9 bases not matched to a gene; V was cut back by 4 bases and J by 0 bases. CDR3 length: 18 amino acids.

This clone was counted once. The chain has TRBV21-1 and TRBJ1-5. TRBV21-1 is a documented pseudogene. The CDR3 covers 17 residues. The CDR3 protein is CASSKGVNGEGNQPQHF. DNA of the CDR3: TGTGCCAGCAGCAAAGGGGTAAACGGGGAGGGCAATCAGCCCCAGCATTTT.

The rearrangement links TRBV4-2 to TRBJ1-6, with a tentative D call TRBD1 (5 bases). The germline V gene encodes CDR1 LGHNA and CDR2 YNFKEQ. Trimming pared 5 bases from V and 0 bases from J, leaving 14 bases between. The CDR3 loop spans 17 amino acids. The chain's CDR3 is CASSFDRSSSYNSPLHF. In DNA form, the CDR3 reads TGTGCCAGCAGCTTTGACAGAAGTAGCTCCTATAATTCACCCCTCCACTTT.

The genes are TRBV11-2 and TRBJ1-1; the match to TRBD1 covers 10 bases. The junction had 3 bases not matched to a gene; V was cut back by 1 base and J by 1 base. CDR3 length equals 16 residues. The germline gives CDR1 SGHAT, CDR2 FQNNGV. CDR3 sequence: CASSLATGGPNTEAFF. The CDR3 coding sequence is TGTGCCAGCAGCTTAGCGACAGGGGGCCCGAACACTGAAGCTTTCTTT.